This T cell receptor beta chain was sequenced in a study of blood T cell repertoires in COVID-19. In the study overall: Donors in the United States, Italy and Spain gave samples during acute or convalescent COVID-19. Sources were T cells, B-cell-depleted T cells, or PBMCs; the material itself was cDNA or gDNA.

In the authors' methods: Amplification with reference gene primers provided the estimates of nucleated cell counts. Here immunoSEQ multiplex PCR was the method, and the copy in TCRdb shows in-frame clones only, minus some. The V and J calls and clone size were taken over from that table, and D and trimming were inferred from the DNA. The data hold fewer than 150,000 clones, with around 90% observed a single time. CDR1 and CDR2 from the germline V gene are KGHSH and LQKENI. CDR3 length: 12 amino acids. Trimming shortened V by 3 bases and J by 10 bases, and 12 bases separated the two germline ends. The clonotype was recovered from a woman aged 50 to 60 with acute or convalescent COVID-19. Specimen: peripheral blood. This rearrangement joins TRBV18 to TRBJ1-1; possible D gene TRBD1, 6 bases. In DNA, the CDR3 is TGTGCCAGCTCACCCACACAGGGTATAGCTTTCTTT. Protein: CASSPTQGIAFF.